A selection of T cell receptor beta chains follows, all from one sample in a study of blood T cell repertoires in COVID-19. The data were produced by immunoSEQ multiplex PCR, yet TCRdb's version contains in-frame clones alone and is incomplete. The sample lists fewer than 250,000 clones, 65% to 85% occurring once. The material sequenced was PBMCs or T cells enriched from blood (not recorded which). The receptor source for this set is a woman between 25 and 40 years old who had recovered from COVID-19. The CDR3 runs from the conserved cysteine through the conserved F or W. The D gene is left open where the match is weak. Where a row states a size, it is once, few, many or the class of an expanded clone; other rows omit it.

j_call | clone_size | d_call | v_call | cdr3_nt | cdr3_aa
TRBJ1-5 | - | TRBD1 | TRBV6-5 | TGTGCCAGCAGCATTGACAGGGGGAGCAATCAGCCCCAGCATTTT | CASSIDRGSNQPQHF
TRBJ2-7 | - | TRBD2 | TRBV5-6 | TGTGCCAGCAGCTTGCAGATCCGCGGGAGCTCCTACGAGCAGTACTTC | CASSLQIRGSSYEQYF
TRBJ1-4 | - | TRBD1 | TRBV25-1 | TGTGCCAGCAGGCTACAGGGGGGGAATGAAAAACTGTTTTTT | CASRLQGGNEKLFF
TRBJ1-1 | - | - | TRBV27 | TGTGCCAGCAGGTCCGATCGGGGGAGTACTGAAGCTTTCTTT | CASRSDRGSTEAFF
TRBJ2-5 | - | - | TRBV11-2 | TGTGCCAGCAGCTTAGACCGAGGGGGGGGGCAAGAGACCCAGTACTTC | CASSLDRGGGQETQYF
TRBJ1-1 | - | - | TRBV6-5 | TGTGCCAGCAAGCAGGGTCAAGCGAACACTGAAGCTTTCTTT | CASKQGQANTEAFF
TRBJ2-7 | once | TRBD2 | TRBV23-1 | TGCGCCAGCAGTCAACTAGGACTAGCGGCTTTAGAGCAGTACTTC | CASSQLGLAALEQYF
TRBJ1-1 | - | - | TRBV9 | TGTGCCAGCAGCGTAGCGGCAGGGGAAGCTTTCTTT | CASSVAAGEAFF
TRBJ2-4 | - | TRBD1 | TRBV7-2 | TGTGCCAGCAGCTTAGGGGTGGGACAGCTAAACATTCAGTACTTC | CASSLGVGQLNIQYF
TRBJ1-3 | once | - | TRBV6-5 | TGTGCCAGCAACTCACAGGGCTCTGGAAACACCATATATTTT | CASNSQGSGNTIYF
TRBJ2-7 | - | TRBD1 | TRBV27 | TGTGCCAGCGGGACAGGGACCTACGAGCAGTACTTC | CASGTGTYEQYF
TRBJ1-2 | - | - | TRBV19 | TGTGCCAGTAGTACCCGGGACATACCAACTAACTATGGCTACACCTTC | CASSTRDIPTNYGYTF
TRBJ1-5 | - | TRBD1 | TRBV27 | TGTGCCAGCAGTCGGGGGACAGGGGTACAGCCCCAGCATTTT | CASSRGTGVQPQHF
TRBJ1-1 | few | - | TRBV7-2 | TGTGCCAGCAGCTTAACCAGGGTGGTTGAAGCTTTCTTT | CASSLTRVVEAFF
TRBJ2-7 | once | - | TRBV27 | TGTGCCAGCACCCTATGGGGTGACCCGGGAGCTTTCTACGAGCAGTACTTC | CASTLWGDPGAFYEQYF
TRBJ1-1 | once | - | TRBV5-1 | TGCGCCAGCAGCTTGGAGCTGCCAGGGAACACTGAAGCTTTCTTT | CASSLELPGNTEAFF
TRBJ2-2 | - | - | TRBV3-1/TRBV3-2 | TGTGCCAGCAGCCAAGTCGTGAAGGGGTCCGGGGAGCTGTTTTTT | CASSQVVKGSGELFF
TRBJ2-1 | - | - | TRBV6-2/TRBV6-3 | TGTGCCAGCAGTAGTACTACTGAGCAGTTCTTC | CASSSTTEQFF
TRBJ1-1 | - | - | TRBV5-1 | TGCGCCAGCAGCTTTAAGAGGGACACTGAAGCTTTCTTT | CASSFKRDTEAFF
TRBJ2-5 | - | - | TRBV18 | TGTGCCAGCTCACCAGAGGCCGGGGAGACCCAGTACTTC | CASSPEAGETQYF
TRBJ2-2 | - | - | TRBV7-9 | TGTGCCAGCAGCTTAGGGGGGCTGAACACCGGGGAGCTGTTTTTT | CASSLGGLNTGELFF
TRBJ2-5 | - | - | TRBV7-6 | TGTGCCAGCAGCCCTCAGATACCACGGGGAGAGACCCAGTACTTC | CASSPQIPRGETQYF
TRBJ2-3 | - | TRBD1 | TRBV5-4 | TGTGCCAGCAGCTCCGGGACAGCCACAGATACGCAGTATTTT | CASSSGTATDTQYF
TRBJ2-5 | - | TRBD1 | TRBV12-5 | TGTGCTAGTGGGCTGACAGGGGGAAAAGAGACCCAGTACTTC | CASGLTGGKETQYF
TRBJ1-6 | once | - | TRBV18 | TGTGCCAGCTCACCAAAAACGGACAGCAATTCACCCCTCCACTTT | CASSPKTDSNSPLHF
TRBJ2-1 | - | - | TRBV9 | TGTGCCAGCAGCGTCTCCGAGCGGGAGCAGTTCTTC | CASSVSEREQFF
TRBJ1-2 | - | TRBD1 | TRBV7-3 | TGTGCCAGCAGCTTAACTCCAGGGGGCGCTTTTGGTTATGGCTACACCTTC | CASSLTPGGAFGYGYTF
TRBJ1-4 | few | - | TRBV7-9 | TGTGCCAGCAGCCCTCAGGTTTGGAATGAAAAACTGTTTTTT | CASSPQVWNEKLFF
TRBJ1-2 | - | - | TRBV24-1 | TGTGCCACCAGTGACCCAGACAGACACTATGGCTACACCTTC | CATSDPDRHYGYTF
TRBJ2-3 | - | - | TRBV12-3/TRBV12-4 | TGTGCCAGCAGTTTCCACGGGGATACGCAGTATTTT | CASSFHGDTQYF
TRBJ2-3 | - | - | TRBV11-2 | TGTGCCAGCAGCTTAAGGGGACTCGCGGATACGCAGTATTTT | CASSLRGLADTQYF
TRBJ1-4 | - | TRBD1 | TRBV3-1/TRBV3-2 | TGTGCCAGCAGCCGTGACGGGACAGGTAATGAAAAACTGTTTTTT | CASSRDGTGNEKLFF
TRBJ1-6 | - | - | TRBV18 | TGTGCCAGCCCTACGGCGGGGCCAAATTCACCCCTCCACTTT | CASPTAGPNSPLHF
TRBJ2-7 | - | - | TRBV21-1 | TGTGCCATCCAAGGGAGGCAAAAAACCTACGAGCAGTACTTC | CAIQGRQKTYEQYF
TRBJ2-1 | - | - | TRBV3-1/TRBV3-2 | TGTGCCAGCAGCCAGTATAGCGCAGCCTACAATGAGCAGTTCTTC | CASSQYSAAYNEQFF
TRBJ2-5 | - | - | TRBV6-2/TRBV6-3 | TGTGCCAGCAGCGGGGCTCCGCGGGAGACCCAGTACTTC | CASSGAPRETQYF
TRBJ2-3 | - | - | TRBV9 | TGTGCCAGCAGCCTGGCTGGCACAGATACGCAGTATTTT | CASSLAGTDTQYF
TRBJ1-1 | - | - | TRBV7-2 | TGTGCCAGCAGCGCGTCGAGGAGGGGCGGTGAAGCTTTCTTT | CASSASRRGGEAFF
TRBJ2-2 | - | - | TRBV28 | TGTGCCAGCAGTCCCATGTCGGCGAACACCGGGGAGCTGTTTTTT | CASSPMSANTGELFF
TRBJ2-2 | - | - | TRBV5-4 | TGTGCCAGCAGCCCCGGAGGGGGGGCACGGATCGGGGAGCTGTTTTTT | CASSPGGGARIGELFF
TRBJ2-7 | - | TRBD2 | TRBV27 | TGTGCCAGCAGTTTATCGACTAGCGGGAGTGGGCAGTACTTC | CASSLSTSGSGQYF
TRBJ1-6 | - | TRBD1 | TRBV9 | TGTGCCAGCAGCGTAGCGGGTGTGACAGGGGGGAATTCACCCCTCCACTTT | CASSVAGVTGGNSPLHF
TRBJ1-2 | - | TRBD1 | TRBV10-3 | TGTGCCATCCAGGGGGCGGCGGGCTATGGCTACACCTTC | CAIQGAAGYGYTF
TRBJ2-5 | - | - | TRBV21-1 | TGTGCCAGCGCCCCTCGAGCGGGGGGGGGAGAGACCCAGTACTTC | CASAPRAGGGETQYF
TRBJ1-5 | - | - | TRBV7-9 | TGTGCCAGCAGCTTACAGGGTAGTGGGAATCAGCCCCAGCATTTT | CASSLQGSGNQPQHF
TRBJ1-2 | - | - | TRBV6-5 | TGTGCCAGCACGAAATCCCGGGGGGTGGATGGCTACACCTTC | CASTKSRGVDGYTF
TRBJ2-5 | - | - | TRBV5-1 | TGCGCCAGCAGCCTGGGACATGGGGCCCAAGAGACCCAGTACTTC | CASSLGHGAQETQYF
TRBJ2-3 | - | TRBD2 | TRBV5-1 | TGCGCCAGCAGCCAGCGGGACTCTGAGGATACGCAGTATTTT | CASSQRDSEDTQYF
TRBJ2-7 | - | TRBD2 | TRBV4-1 | TGCGCCAGCAGCCAAGAGTTCCTCGGGAGGGGGACCTACGAGCAGTACTTC | CASSQEFLGRGTYEQYF
TRBJ2-1 | - | TRBD1 | TRBV9 | TGTGCCAGCAGCGTAGGCGCCGGGACAGGGTCGAATGAGCAGTTCTTC | CASSVGAGTGSNEQFF
TRBJ2-3 | - | TRBD2 | TRBV11-3 | TGTGCCAGCAGCCAGGGACTAGTGGAGGTAGATACGCAGTATTTT | CASSQGLVEVDTQYF
TRBJ1-2 | many | TRBD1 | TRBV11-2 | TGTGCCAGCAGCCCTCGACAGGGGATTCCTGACCGGGGCTACACCTTC | CASSPRQGIPDRGYTF